This T cell receptor (beta chain) was captured in a study of blood T cell repertoires in COVID-19. In the study overall: PBMCs, B-cell-depleted T cells, or T cells were the source of the cDNA or gDNA that made up the material.

The method was immunoSEQ multiplex PCR; TCRdb's version includes in-frame clones alone and lacks a portion of them. The table has some 350,000 clones, around 83% seen once; the top ten hold approximately 3.1%. The CDR3 extends over 15 amino acids. The V gene end was trimmed by 6 bases and the J gene end by 5 bases; junction bases not matched to a gene: 7. Germline V gene lookup returns CDR1 MRHNA and CDR2 SNTAGT. Specimen: peripheral blood. The TCR sequence derives from a man younger than 45 with active or convalescent COVID-19. The V and J genes are TRBV6-4 and TRBJ1-1, with 12 bases matching TRBD1. CDR3 amino acids: CASRAGQGARTEAFF. CDR3 DNA sequence: TGTGCCAGCAGAGCGGGACAGGGGGCGCGAACTGAAGCTTTCTTT.